The 14 T cell receptor beta chains given below trace back to one sample, sequenced in a study of T cells after yellow fever vaccination. Using its own MiXCR run on the 5' RACE reads, TCRdb lists one record per CDR3 protein. The sample holds about 260,000 distinct CDR3 sequences, approximately 13% seen once. The material sequenced was CD4+ T cells sorted from PBMCs, taken 45 days after the yellow fever booster vaccination. Source of these receptors: a man aged 25 to 45 who received the YFV17D yellow fever vaccine.

This chain links TRBV7-2 with TRBJ2-1; 9 bases align to TRBD2. CDR1 SGHTA and CDR2 FQGNSA come from the germline V gene. The CDR3 totals 14 residues. The V and J ends lost 5 bases and 6 bases, in that order; junction bases with no gene match: 5. CDR3 DNA: TGTGCCAGCAGCGCGGGAGGGAGTCTCAATGAGCAGTTCTTC. Amino acid sequence: CASSAGGSLNEQFF.

This clonotype was detected ten times or more. The chain is built from TRBV7-8 and TRBJ2-7, with 11 bases fitting TRBD1. The CDR3 runs to 16 residues. Per germline, CDR1 SGHVS and CDR2 FQNEAQ. Trimming at V came to 5 bases and at J to 5 bases, leaving 11 bases not matched to a gene. In DNA, the CDR3 is TGTGCCAGCAGCCCCCCCCTACGGACAGGGGGCAACGAGCAGTACTTC. Protein: CASSPPLRTGGNEQYF.

In its sample, this clonotype was seen a few times. The J gene is TRBJ1-5, the V gene TRBV7-2, with 10 bases that match TRBD1. The trim removed 5 bases at V and 9 bases at J, leaving 4 bases unmatched. Per germline, CDR1 SGHTA and CDR2 FQGNSA. The CDR3 totals 13 residues. For the CDR3, the DNA is TGTGCCAGCAGCCGACAGGGGGCGTCGCCCCAGCATTTT. Amino acids: CASSRQGASPQHF.

A few counts support this clonotype. The rearrangement links TRBV10-3 to TRBJ1-5; no definite D call. Deletions cut 6 bases from V and 2 bases from J, with 5 bases between. The CDR3 is 12 amino acids. Germline loops: CDR1 ENHRY, CDR2 SYGVKD. The CDR3 loop is CAISQGNQPQHF. CDR3 nucleotides: TGTGCCATCAGCCAGGGCAATCAGCCCCAGCATTTT.

V gene TRBV20-1 combines with J gene TRBJ2-1; 11 nucleotides align to TRBD2. Germline CDR1 and CDR2: DFQATT and SNEGSKA (reference sequence). The CDR3 covers 14 residues. The V and J ends lost 6 bases and 9 bases, in that order; junction bases with no gene match: 10. The CDR3 DNA sequence: TGCAGTGCAATCTCGACTAGCGGGAAACGTGAGCAGTTCTTC. As protein: CSAISTSGKREQFF.

The rearrangement links TRBV4-1 to TRBJ2-1; 7 bases map to TRBD2. Germline CDR1 MGHRA, CDR2 YSYEKL. The CDR3 totals 16 residues. V lost 1 base and J lost 4; bases outside the gene matches: 7. CDR3 amino acids: CASSQAALAKYNEQFF. The DNA of the CDR3 is TGCGCCAGCAGCCAAGCGGCACTAGCGAAATACAATGAGCAGTTCTTC.

V and J are TRBV5-1 and TRBJ2-7; 12 bases agree with TRBD2. Germline-derived CDR1 and CDR2 are SGHRS and YFSETQ. The length of the CDR3 is 15 residues. V gave up 6 bases and J gave up 6 bases; unmatched junction bases: 10. The CDR3 bases are TGCGCCAGCACCCTAGCGACTAGCGGGAGTGGCGAGCAGTACTTC. Its protein is CASTLATSGSGEQYF.

This clonotype was counted a few times. The rearrangement joins TRBV7-8 to TRBJ2-3, with no clear D. This CDR3 region has 14 residues. Germline CDR1 is SGHVS and CDR2 is FQNEAQ. V was clipped by 5 bases and J by 6 bases, with 15 bases between them. CDR3 amino acids: CASSVGYVADTQYF. CDR3 nucleotide sequence: TGTGCCAGCAGCGTCGGATACGTTGCGGATACGCAGTATTTT.

This clonotype was seen ten or more times. The CDR3 DNA follows: TGTGCCAGCAGTGCTTTTTCGGGCGCCACTGAAGCTTTCTTT. Translation gives CASSAFSGATEAFF. The chain couples TRBV6-1 to TRBJ1-1; the D is unclear. The germline V and J ends were trimmed by 4 bases and 4 bases, with 13 bases remaining between them. Germline-derived CDR1 and CDR2 are MNHNS and SASEGT. The CDR3 is made up of 14 amino acids.

This clonotype showed up many times. The V and J genes are TRBV7-9 and TRBJ2-2; 10 bases line up with TRBD2. Per the germline V gene, CDR1 is SEHNR and CDR2 is FQNEAQ (reference sequence). The CDR3 has 15 amino acids. J lost 7 bases, V lost 4 bases, and 6 bases had no gene match. The CDR3: CASSSGTSVYGELFF. CDR3 coding DNA: TGTGCCAGCAGCTCCGGGACTAGCGTCTACGGGGAGCTGTTTTTT.

This clonotype showed up many times. This sequence joins TRBV18 and TRBJ2-1; D gene ambiguous. Germline CDR1 is KGHSH and CDR2 is LQKENI. The CDR3 is 13 amino acids. V dropped 5 bases and J dropped 0 bases, with 5 bases sitting between them. DNA of the CDR3: TGTGCCAGCTCAGAGAGCTCCTACAATGAGCAGTTCTTC. This codes for CASSESSYNEQFF.

This clonotype was detected many times. The chain combines TRBV6-2 or TRBV6-3 with TRBJ2-1; D is uncertain. The CDR3 length is 16 residues. Trimming pared 4 bases from V and 4 bases from J, leaving 17 bases between. Germline CDR1 and CDR2: MNHEY and SVGEGT. The CDR3 here is CASSSRTSSRYNEQFF. The CDR3 DNA reads as TGTGCCAGCAGTTCCCGAACTTCGTCCAGGTACAATGAGCAGTTCTTC.

In its sample, this clonotype was seen a few times. The chain employs TRBV5-1 and TRBJ2-7, with 11 bases matching TRBD2. The germline V gene has CDR1 SGHRS and CDR2 YFSETQ. J gave up 1 base and V 6 bases, and 6 bases lay outside the gene matches. This CDR3 is built from 15 residues. CDR3 sequence reads: CASKELAGESYEQYF. Here the CDR3 DNA reads TGCGCCAGCAAGGAACTAGCGGGAGAATCCTACGAGCAGTACTTC.

In its sample, this clonotype was seen a few times. The J gene is TRBJ1-4, the V gene TRBV29-1; D gene uncertain. The CDR3 runs to 13 residues. CDR1 is SQVTM, CDR2 ANQGSEA, per germline. The V and J ends lost 4 bases and 8 bases respectively, with 14 bases between them. This chain's CDR3 is CSVGSPNREKLFF. CDR3 coding DNA: TGCAGCGTTGGTAGTCCAAACCGGGAAAAACTGTTTTTT.